A single TCR beta chain is shown here with its context. This clonotype appeared many times. The clone's antigen remains unknown. No base qualities exist here, and no much larger clone lies one base off it. Ophthalmopathy patients had moderately to severely active disease, Clinical Activity Score of at least 3, NOSPECS grade of at least 4, and disease duration under 3 months. Patients were excluded if they had other autoimmune diseases, uncontrolled infections, pregnancy or lactation. Clinical symptoms, serum thyroxine, TRAb, thyroid ultrasound and orbital computed tomography formed the basis of the diagnosis. Ficoll-Paque density gradient centrifugation was used to isolate PBMCs from 8 to 10 ml of fresh peripheral blood. Trizol reagent was used to extract the total RNA, and its quality was then checked on an Agilent 2100 Bioanalyzer. The sample is drawn from a study of Graves' ophthalmopathy and Graves' hyperthyroidism (dated by TCRdb to the late 2010s). Regarding the complete study: Peripheral blood was collected at initial diagnosis, prior to any treatment. To tell Graves' ophthalmopathy apart from Graves' hyperthyroidism, and to predict which patients would progress to ophthalmopathy, the study relied on TCR beta repertoire signatures. In total, 120 to 150 blood samples were TCR-sequenced: fewer than 50 ophthalmopathy, some 72 hyperthyroidism and approximately 17 hyperthyroidism-to-ophthalmopathy patients. To explore V-J signatures that separate ophthalmopathy from hyperthyroidism, a discovery set of about 100 patients was enrolled, consisting of about 45 with ophthalmopathy and under 65 with stable hyperthyroidism. For independent validation, a separate cohort was made up of 18 hyperthyroidism patients plus 17 patients who later progressed from hyperthyroidism to ophthalmopathy. In roughly 6 hyperthyroidism patients, T-cell repertoires of thyroid tissue and blood were compared. Following sample collection, hyperthyroidism patients were given methimazole at a starting dose of 30 mg daily, and ophthalmopathy patients were given high-dose intravenous methylprednisolone.

What the work shows at the level of the full study, not this receptor alone: Most of the expanded thyroid clonotypes with a frequency above 0.001 were also detected in blood, and it was suggested that the thyroid immune response may be reflected by blood repertoires. Sample size was not predetermined statistically, and investigators were not blinded to group allocation. In validation, the model predicted ophthalmopathy progression with nearly 71% sensitivity and approximately 72% specificity; around twelve predicted patients were CT-confirmed with GO in a median of around 6.5 months. In cross-validation, the 13-signature model distinguished ophthalmopathy from stable hyperthyroidism with 87.88% sensitivity and approximately 81% specificity, while in the test set the corresponding values were around 79% and 71%.

For repertoire sequencing, TCR beta CDR3 regions were amplified from RNA transcripts. HTBI primers and the Qiagen OneStep RT-PCR kit were used in a first-round RT-PCR, which was followed by a second-round multiplex PCR, size selection and purification. Sequencing of the libraries was carried out on an Illumina HiSeq2000 in paired-end mode with 100 bp reads. In the original analysis: SOAPnuke was used to process the reads, removing any read that contained adapters or uncalled bases, had a mean Phred below 15, or lacked an exact match to the constant primer or identifier. High-quality paired reads were merged with COPE v1.2.5. Clonotypes were defined as unique nucleotide sequences and were aligned to IMGT TRB V, D and J references using MiTCR v1.1. Only V-J combinations with frequency above 0.0001 were analysed, covering over 98% of repertoires. For each V-J combination, a TCR clonal expansion and chaos score was defined as F50 clonal expansion divided by the chaos observed in the TCRdist matrix. Welch's t-statistics and random forest were used to narrow the features down to about twelve V-J combinations, which were then fed into a naive Bayes classifier. The similarity between thyroid and blood repertoires was quantified using the Morisita-Horn index. TCRdb reprocessed the public reads (quality trimming at Q25 with fastp, clone calling with MiXCR) and kept in-frame beta chains. Rows matching on CDR3 protein sequence are summarized as one entry with the most common DNA and genes. Clone size and V and J calls follow TCRdb, not the original study. A total of roughly 300,000 distinct CDR3 sequences appear in this sample, 15% to 20% of them only once. In total, the top ten clones hold about 12% of the sample.

The junction shows trimming of 8 bases on V and 4 bases on J, and the gene matches do not reach 4 bases of it. CDR1 and CDR2, per the germline V gene, are MNHEY and SVGEGT. The CDR3, from cysteine to phenylalanine, totals 14 residues. The only DNA kept is the CDR3, 42 bases in frame from the first base. The chain was built from TRBV6-2 or TRBV6-3 and TRBJ2-2, and 10 bases in between align with TRBD2. The TCR originated in an adult man with Graves' ophthalmopathy. Sequencing was performed on peripheral blood. The CDR3 loop reads CASAGLAFTGELFF. The DNA is TGTGCCAGCGCGGGACTAGCGTTCACCGGGGAGCTGTTTTTT.